This passage covers 9 T cell receptor beta chains from one sample sequenced in a study of cytomegalovirus exposure and HLA in healthy donors. The PCR made use of 60 Vbeta and 13 Jbeta primers. The data were produced by immunoSEQ multiplex PCR, yet TCRdb's version contains in-frame clones alone and is incomplete. The sample records some 150,000 clones, roughly 60% being singletons. The specimen was PBMCs. Receptors originate from a woman aged 40-49 years in good health and CMV-seronegative.

The chain employs TRBV5-5 and TRBJ2-7, with 8 nucleotides matching TRBD1. Germline V gene lookup returns CDR1 SGHKS and CDR2 YYEKEE (reference sequence). Trimming cost V 0 bases and J 2 bases; bases outside gene matches: 4. The CDR3 has 15 residues. CDR3 sequence reads: CASSLEDRETYEQYF. The CDR3 DNA reads TGTGCCAGCAGCTTGGAGGACAGGGAGACCTACGAGCAGTACTTC.

This chain links TRBV7-9 with TRBJ1-2; D uncertain. Germline CDR1 reads SEHNR; CDR2 reads FQNEAQ (reference sequence). Between the trimmed V and J ends, which lost 3 bases and 6 bases, there was a span of 14 bases. This CDR3 has 14 residues. CDR3 coding DNA: TGTGCCAGCAGCTTGGGGAGGCCTACGCATGGCTACACCTTC. Its translation is CASSLGRPTHGYTF.

V is TRBV4-1 and J is TRBJ2-7; D is ambiguous. The CDR3 consists of 12 residues. Germline V gene sequence: CDR1 MGHRA, CDR2 YSYEKL. The V end lost 1 base, the J end lost 6 bases, and 7 bases lay between the germline ends. CDR3 in DNA: TGCGCCAGCAGCCAAGTGGCAGTCGAGCAGTACTTC. Translated, it gives CASSQVAVEQYF.

This chain uses TRBV20-1 with TRBJ1-1; the D is unclear. The CDR3 loop spans 11 amino acids. Looked up from germline, CDR1 is DFQATT and CDR2 is SNEGSKA (reference sequence). Trimming cost V 4 bases and J 6 bases, with 9 bases left between them. CDR3 residues: CSANDNAEAFF. The CDR3 DNA reads TGCAGTGCTAACGACAACGCTGAAGCTTTCTTT.

The chain has TRBV18 and TRBJ1-5; the D gene is possibly TRBD1 (5 bases). V lost 2 bases and J lost 1, with 12 bases in between. Germline V gene sequence: CDR1 KGHSH, CDR2 LQKENI. CDR3 length: 16 residues. CDR3 nucleotide sequence: TGTGCCAGCTCACCAGCAGGGAAGACGAGCAATCAGCCCCAGCATTTT. It yields the protein CASSPAGKTSNQPQHF.

This clone is deemed medium-sized (0.01 to 0.1%). The chain is built from TRBV5-5 and TRBJ2-6; D is unresolved. Germline CDR1 SGHKS, CDR2 YYEKEE (reference sequence). The CDR3 has 15 residues. Trimming stripped 0 bases from V and 4 bases from J, with 8 bases between. The CDR3 sequence is CASSLGRGGANVLTF. CDR3 nucleotides: TGTGCCAGCAGCTTGGGCCGAGGAGGGGCCAACGTCCTGACTTTC.

This sequence joins TRBV2 and TRBJ1-1, with TRBD1 matching 7 bases. V dropped 4 bases and J dropped 9; count of bases not matched to a gene: 5. Germline V gives CDR1 SNHLY, CDR2 FYNNEI. CDR3 length: 12 residues. The CDR3 loop reads CASSARQGQAFF. CDR3 DNA sequence: TGTGCCAGCAGTGCAAGACAGGGCCAAGCTTTCTTT.

J is TRBJ2-3 and V is TRBV4-1; D unresolved. CDR1 MGHRA and CDR2 YSYEKL come from the germline V gene. The CDR3 consists of 11 residues. V lost 1 base and J 6 bases, leaving 2 bases between the germline ends. Written as DNA, the CDR3 is TGCGCCAGCAGCCAAGCGGATACGCAGTATTTT. Translation: CASSQADTQYF.

This rearrangement joins TRBV19 to TRBJ1-2; 8 bases map to TRBD1. The ends lost 4 bases at V and 1 base at J; junction bases unmatched: 5. The length of the CDR3 is 15 residues. Germline-derived CDR1 and CDR2 are LNHDA and SQIVND (reference sequence). In nucleotides, the CDR3 is TGTGCCAGTAGTAACCACAGGGGGGATAACTATGGCTACACCTTC. Its translation: CASSNHRGDNYGYTF.